A single sample gave rise to the 7 T cell receptor beta chains below, sequenced in a study of Graves' ophthalmopathy and Graves' hyperthyroidism. The sequenced template was RNA, covering the TCR beta CDR3 region. HTBI primers served in a first-round RT-PCR, which a second-round multiplex PCR followed. TCRdb recomputed calls from the multiplex PCR reads with MiXCR, one row per CDR3 protein. The table records 1 million to 1.3 million distinct CDR3 sequences, less than 45% of them present only once. Source material: peripheral blood or thyroid tissue (not recorded which). These receptors were taken from an adult man with Graves' hyperthyroidism.

This clonotype was seen once. The rearrangement links TRBV7-2 to TRBJ1-4; D unclear. V lost 5 bases to trimming and J lost 8 bases, with 12 bases between them. The CDR3 has 13 residues. Germline CDR1 reads SGHTA; CDR2 reads FQGNSA. CDR3 nucleotide sequence: TGTGCCAGCAGCCCAGCGGGAAGGGAAAAACTGTTTTTT. This codes for CASSPAGREKLFF.

In this sample, this clonotype turned up many times. The chain employs TRBV12-3 or TRBV12-4 and TRBJ1-2, with D possibly matching TRBD1 (6 bases). Trimming removed 5 bases from V and 6 bases from J, with 19 bases in between. The CDR3 covers 15 residues. The CDR3 bases are TGTGCCAGCAGTCCCACTCGGCAGGGGAGGAATGGCTACACCTTC. Its protein product is CASSPTRQGRNGYTF.

Only a few counts were recorded for this clonotype. This rearrangement joins TRBV28 to TRBJ2-5; 7 bases match TRBD1. The CDR3 loop spans 14 amino acids. In germline, CDR1 is MDHEN, CDR2 SYDVKM. V gave up 8 bases and J gave up 5 bases; unmatched junction bases: 11. The CDR3 spells CASSPPARGETQYF. The CDR3 nucleotides are TGTGCCAGCTCTCCCCCGGCCAGGGGGGAGACCCAGTACTTC.

Of note for this clonotype: This may stem from a read error, because a much larger clone lies one nucleotide away. The chain employs TRBV7-6 and TRBJ2-7; D not certain. There are 14 residues in the CDR3. The germline CDR1 and CDR2 sequences are SGHVS and FNYEAQ. In DNA form, the CDR3 reads TGTGCCAGCAGCTTAGCGATCGGCTCCTACGGGCAGTACTTC. This gives the protein CASSLAIGSYGQYF.

The V call is TRBV7-8, the J call TRBJ2-7; weak D call: TRBD1 (6 bases). The CDR3 contains 15 residues. The germline gives CDR1 SGHVS, CDR2 FQNEAQ. The V end lost 3 bases, the J end lost 5 bases, and 17 bases lay between the germline ends. CDR3 coding DNA: TGTGCCAGCAGCTTCTGGAAGGGGGTGATCAACGAGCAGTACTTC. Translating it yields CASSFWKGVINEQYF.

The table lists this clonotype with many counts. This chain connects TRBV19 to TRBJ1-5; D is perhaps TRBD1 (6 bases). CDR3 size: 14 residues. From germline, CDR1 is LNHDA and CDR2 SQIVND (reference sequence). V was trimmed by 6 bases and J by 4 bases, leaving 13 bases between them. The CDR3 DNA follows: TGTGCCAGTAGAGGGGGGCAGGTGAATCAGCCCCAGCATTTT. Amino acid sequence: CASRGGQVNQPQHF.

This clonotype showed up just a few times. A much larger clone differs by one base, so this may be a read error. CDR3 region: CASSKQNSNQLQHF. CDR3 DNA: TGTGCCAGCAGCAAGCAGAATAGCAATCAGCTCCAGCATTTT. The genes are TRBV2 and TRBJ1-5; D gene uncertain. Germline CDR1 and CDR2: SNHLY and FYNNEI. The CDR3 runs to 14 residues.